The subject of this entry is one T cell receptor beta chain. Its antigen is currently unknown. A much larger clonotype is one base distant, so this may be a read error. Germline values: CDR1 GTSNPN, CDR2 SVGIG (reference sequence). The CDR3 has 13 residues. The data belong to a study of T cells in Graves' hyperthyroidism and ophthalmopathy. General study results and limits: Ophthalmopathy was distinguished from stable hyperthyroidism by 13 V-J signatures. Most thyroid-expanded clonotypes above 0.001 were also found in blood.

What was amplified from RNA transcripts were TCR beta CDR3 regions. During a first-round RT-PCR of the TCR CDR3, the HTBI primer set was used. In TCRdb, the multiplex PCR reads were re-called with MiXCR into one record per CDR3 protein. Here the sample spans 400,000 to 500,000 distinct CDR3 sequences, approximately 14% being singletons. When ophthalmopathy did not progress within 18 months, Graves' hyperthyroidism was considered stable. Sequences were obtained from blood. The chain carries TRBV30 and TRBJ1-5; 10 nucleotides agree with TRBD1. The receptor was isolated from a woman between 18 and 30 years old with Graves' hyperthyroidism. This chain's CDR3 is CAWRGQGTQPQRF. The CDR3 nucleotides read TGTGCCTGGAGGGGACAGGGGACTCAGCCCCAGCGTTTT.